This T cell receptor beta chain was captured by sequencing in a study of CD8+ T cells in alopecia areata. Study-level background: Oral tofacitinib (5 to 10 mg twice daily) was administered to treated patients.

Treatment meaning: oral pan-JAK inhibitor, 5-10 mg twice daily. Extraction and reverse transcription of RNA yielded cDNA as the sequencing template. The assay was immunoSEQ multiplex PCR, and TCRdb's table has in-frame clones only and misses some. In the table there are about 110,000 clones, roughly 56% of which are singletons. The CDR3 extends over 13 amino acids. Germline V gene lookup returns CDR1 MGHRA and CDR2 YSYEKL. The V gene lost 4 bases and the J gene lost 6 bases, with 11 bases spanning the gap. This TCR came from a human donor with alopecia areata. The chain employs TRBV4-1 and TRBJ2-3; D is uncertain. Specimen: CD4+ T cells sorted from blood, collected at week 24, from a patient treated with tofacitinib. The CDR3 protein is CASSPPPFDTQYF. CDR3 DNA: TGCGCCAGCAGCCCACCCCCGTTTGATACGCAGTATTTT.